The present TCR beta chain was sequenced within a study of beta chain features in type 1 diabetes. A note on this clone: Its cognate antigen is unknown.

The CDR3 contains 15 residues. Trimming at V came to 7 bases and at J to 10 bases, leaving 13 bases not matched to a gene. Germline CDR1 reads SGHTA; CDR2 reads FQGNSA. The investigators reverse transcribed all of the isolated RNA, so they sequenced expressed TCRB transcripts. TCRdb keeps only in-frame clones here, not all; method: immunoSEQ multiplex PCR. This table has roughly 250,000 clones, roughly 21% appearing once. Overall study findings and caveats: Across all four CD4+ subsets, people with type 1 diabetes showed modestly shorter TCRB CDR3s. A possible short-template PCR bias applies equally to patients and controls.

The sequencing sample was made of naive CD4+ T cells from blood. The sequence was obtained from a woman in her forties with type 1 diabetes. J is TRBJ1-6 and V is TRBV7-2; TRBD1 agrees at 7 bases. In nucleotides, the CDR3 is TGTGCCAGCACGCCCAACAGGGGTGGGAGCTCACCCCTCCACTTT. Its protein product is CASTPNRGGSSPLHF.